This is a list of T cell receptor beta chains from one sample in a study of brain T cells in children with intractable seizures. Data came from immunoSEQ multiplex PCR; TCRdb stores just in-frame clones and leaves some out. The table shows 110,000 or so clones, with around 94% occurring only once. Sequences were derived from peripheral blood, sampled at surgery. These receptors originate from a boy less than two years old with hemimegalencephaly and intractable seizures. Each CDR3 is given with its conserved first and last residue. Fields, in order: J gene, clone size, D gene, V gene, CDR3 protein, CDR3 DNA. The D gene is left open where the match is weak. Size values are once, few and many counts, or a class for expanded clones, and some rows have none.

>TRBJ2-4|-|-|TRBV9
CASSVDYSKNIQYF
TGTGCCAGCAGCGTAGACTACTCCAAAAACATTCAGTACTTC
>TRBJ2-1|-|TRBD2|TRBV7-2
CASSPVASGYNEQFF
TGTGCCAGCAGCCCTGTGGCTAGCGGATACAATGAGCAGTTCTTC
>TRBJ2-2|-|-|TRBV6-6
CASRDPERRNTGELFF
TGTGCCAGCCGAGACCCCGAGCGGAGGAACACCGGGGAGCTGTTTTTT
>TRBJ1-2|-|-|TRBV9
CASSVTGLDGYTF
TGTGCCAGCAGCGTAACAGGCTTGGATGGCTACACCTTC
>TRBJ2-1|-|-|TRBV4-1
CASSQDRAGTTYNEQFF
TGCGCCAGCAGCCAAGATCGGGCAGGGACGACCTACAATGAGCAGTTCTTC
>TRBJ1-1|-|-|TRBV7-9
CASSRRGRMNTEAFF
TGTGCCAGCAGCCGTCGGGGGCGGATGAACACTGAAGCTTTCTTT
>TRBJ1-6|-|TRBD1|TRBV5-1
CASSLGQGFSYNSPLHF
TGCGCCAGCAGCTTGGGACAGGGGTTCTCCTATAATTCACCCCTCCACTTT
>TRBJ2-1|-|-|TRBV12-3/TRBV12-4
CASSLEGSEQFF
TGTGCCAGCAGTTTAGAGGGTAGTGAGCAGTTCTTC
>TRBJ2-7|-|-|TRBV20-1
CSARRRYEQYF
TGCAGTGCTAGAAGGCGGTACGAGCAGTACTTC
>TRBJ2-7|-|TRBD2|TRBV2
CASTGLAYEQYF
TGTGCCAGCACTGGACTAGCCTACGAGCAGTACTTC
>TRBJ2-7|-|TRBD2|TRBV7-8
CASSLAILAGVKYEQYF
TGTGCCAGCAGCTTAGCGATCCTAGCGGGAGTTAAGTACGAGCAGTACTTC
>TRBJ2-1|-|-|TRBV6-1
CASSEAETGPYNEQFF
TGTGCCAGCAGTGAAGCCGAGACAGGTCCTTACAATGAGCAGTTCTTC
>TRBJ1-5|many|-|TRBV2
CASSEDLHQPQHF
TGTGCCAGCAGTGAAGATCTCCATCAGCCCCAGCATTTT
>TRBJ1-1|-|-|TRBV5-1
CASSSGVGGTEAFF
TGCGCCAGCAGCTCGGGAGTGGGAGGCACTGAAGCTTTCTTT
>TRBJ2-2|-|-|TRBV9
CASSPRTNTGELFF
TGTGCCAGCAGCCCGCGTACTAACACCGGGGAGCTGTTTTTT
>TRBJ1-1|-|-|TRBV6-2/TRBV6-3
CASSSPREAFF
TGTGCCAGCAGTTCACCCCGTGAAGCTTTCTTT
>TRBJ2-1|-|TRBD2|TRBV13
CASSSASGRASYNEQFF
TGTGCCAGCAGCTCCGCTAGCGGGAGGGCCTCCTACAATGAGCAGTTCTTC
>TRBJ2-7|-|-|TRBV4-3
CASSRSAGSYEQYF
TGCGCCAGCAGCCGTTCGGCAGGGTCCTACGAGCAGTACTTC
>TRBJ1-2|-|-|TRBV27
CASRRTGTEGTPNYGYTF
TGTGCCAGCAGACGGACGGGTACAGAGGGTACTCCAAACTATGGCTACACCTTC
>TRBJ2-1|-|TRBD2|TRBV2
CASSEALRGSGILSYNEQFF
TGTGCCAGCAGTGAAGCGCTTCGGGGTAGCGGGATCCTCTCCTACAATGAGCAGTTCTTC
>TRBJ1-5|-|TRBD1|TRBV6-5
CASSYSDRQFQPQHF
TGTGCCAGCAGTTACTCGGACAGGCAATTTCAGCCCCAGCATTTT
>TRBJ1-2|-|-|TRBV18
CASSPATADYGYTF
TGTGCCAGCTCACCAGCGACAGCGGACTATGGCTACACCTTC
>TRBJ2-5|-|-|TRBV25-1
CASSERGEGGETQYF
TGTGCCAGCAGTGAAAGGGGCGAGGGGGGGGAGACCCAGTACTTC
>TRBJ2-6|-|TRBD1|TRBV9
CASSPRAGQETSGANVLTF
TGTGCCAGCAGCCCCCGGGCGGGACAGGAAACCTCTGGGGCCAACGTCCTGACTTTC
>TRBJ1-2|-|-|TRBV28
CASTLRVGYGYTF
TGTGCCAGCACCTTACGCGTGGGCTATGGCTACACCTTC
>TRBJ2-7|-|-|TRBV28
CASSLLNEQYF
TGTGCCAGCAGTTTGTTAAACGAGCAGTACTTC
>TRBJ2-1|-|-|TRBV29-1
CSVVRPLSYNEQFF
TGCAGCGTTGTGCGTCCCCTCTCCTACAATGAGCAGTTCTTC
>TRBJ2-3|-|-|TRBV30
CAWSARQRGTDTQYF
TGTGCCTGGAGTGCTCGGCAGCGGGGCACAGATACGCAGTATTTT
>TRBJ1-3|once|-|TRBV5-1
CASSLVAEGNTIYF
TGCGCCAGCAGCTTGGTGGCAGAAGGAAACACCATATATTTT
>TRBJ1-6|-|-|TRBV19
CASSKGLPSSYNSPLHF
TGTGCCAGTAGTAAGGGACTGCCGAGCTCCTATAATTCACCCCTCCACTTT
>TRBJ1-4|-|-|TRBV7-2
CASSLGPTVEEKLFF
TGTGCCAGCAGCTTAGGGCCCACGGTGGAAGAAAAACTGTTTTTT
>TRBJ2-5|-|-|TRBV5-1
CASSMGLQQETQYF
TGCGCCAGCAGCATGGGACTGCAACAAGAGACCCAGTACTTC
>TRBJ1-6|-|-|TRBV27
CASSRTVRNSPLHF
TGTGCCAGCAGCCGGACAGTGCGTAATTCACCCCTCCACTTT
>TRBJ2-7|-|TRBD1|TRBV5-1
CASSRDRASYEQYF
TGCGCCAGCAGCCGGGACAGGGCCTCCTACGAGCAGTACTTC
>TRBJ2-7|-|TRBD2|TRBV14
CASSLLAGAGYEQYF
TGTGCCAGCAGTCTACTAGCGGGGGCCGGCTACGAGCAGTACTTC
>TRBJ2-3|-|-|TRBV5-1
CASSNEGSGQYF
TGCGCCAGCAGCAACGAGGGCAGTGGTCAGTATTTT
>TRBJ2-5|-|-|TRBV21-1
CASSKAKPKLERGLQETQYF
TGTGCCAGCAGCAAAGCCAAACCGAAGTTGGAGCGGGGGCTGCAAGAGACCCAGTACTTC
>TRBJ1-5|few|-|TRBV7-6
CASSFLVKHGADAEPHQPQHF
TGTGCCAGCAGCTTCCTAGTTAAACACGGAGCCGATGCAGAACCGCATCAGCCCCAGCATTTT
>TRBJ2-5|-|TRBD1|TRBV5-1
CASSEGQGVYQETQYF
TGCGCCAGCAGCGAGGGACAGGGGGTGTACCAAGAGACCCAGTACTTC
>TRBJ2-1|-|TRBD2|TRBV7-9
CASSRSGRSSYNEQFF
TGTGCCAGCAGCCGTAGCGGGAGGAGCTCCTACAATGAGCAGTTCTTC
>TRBJ2-3|-|-|TRBV19
CASSIARGLRTGTDTQYF
TGTGCCAGTAGTATTGCCAGGGGTCTTCGTACTGGCACAGATACGCAGTATTTT
>TRBJ2-3|-|-|TRBV27
CATDPPDTQYF
TGTGCCACTGACCCGCCAGATACGCAGTATTTT
>TRBJ2-7|-|TRBD2|TRBV2
CASSQLHATSGRAYEQYF
TGTGCCAGCAGCCAATTACACGCAACTAGCGGGAGGGCCTACGAGCAGTACTTC
>TRBJ1-5|-|-|TRBV6-5
CASSYQGGPQHF
TGTGCCAGCAGTTACCAGGGTGGGCCCCAGCATTTT
>TRBJ1-3|-|-|TRBV9
CASSVEDTGFSGNTIYF
TGTGCCAGCAGCGTAGAAGACACAGGCTTCTCTGGAAACACCATATATTTT
>TRBJ1-4|-|-|TRBV15
CATSRDFGQGVNEKLFF
TGTGCCACCAGCAGAGATTTCGGGCAGGGCGTTAATGAAAAACTGTTTTTT
>TRBJ1-4|few|-|TRBV5-6
CASSFGKKLFF
TGTGCCAGCAGCTTTGGAAAAAAACTGTTTTTT
>TRBJ1-2|-|-|TRBV4-1
CASSQGGAGYGYTF
TGCGCCAGCAGCCAAGGAGGGGCTGGCTATGGCTACACCTTC
>TRBJ1-5|-|-|TRBV3-1/TRBV3-2
CASSPRDNQPQHF
TGTGCCAGCAGCCCTAGGGACAATCAGCCCCAGCATTTT
>TRBJ1-5|-|TRBD1|TRBV5-1
CASSLWTGRPQHF
TGCGCCAGCAGCTTATGGACAGGGAGGCCCCAGCATTTT
>TRBJ1-2|-|-|TRBV28
CASSFDNYGYTF
TGTGCCAGCAGTTTCGACAACTATGGCTACACCTTC
>TRBJ2-7|-|-|TRBV9
CASSPGQFRNEQYF
TGTGCCAGCAGCCCCGGACAGTTCCGAAACGAGCAGTACTTC
>TRBJ2-7|-|-|TRBV7-9
CASSLGRQSFYEQYF
TGTGCCAGCAGCTTGGGCCGTCAGAGCTTCTACGAGCAGTACTTC
>TRBJ2-5|-|-|TRBV11-2
CASSRSWTVRGQETQYF
TGTGCCAGCAGCCGGAGTTGGACGGTGAGGGGGCAAGAGACCCAGTACTTC
>TRBJ2-7|-|-|TRBV4-1
CASSPQTVSYEQYF
TGCGCCAGCAGTCCCCAGACGGTGTCCTACGAGCAGTACTTC
>TRBJ2-2|-|TRBD2|TRBV5-1
CASSWSPGLANTGELFF
TGCGCCAGCAGCTGGAGCCCGGGACTAGCGAACACCGGGGAGCTGTTTTTT
>TRBJ2-3|-|TRBD2|TRBV4-2
CASSQPAGGDTQYF
TGTGCCAGCAGCCAACCTGCGGGGGGAGATACGCAGTATTTT
>TRBJ2-1|-|TRBD2|TRBV3-1/TRBV3-2
CASSQDRALAGLHEQFF
TGTGCCAGCAGCCAAGATCGCGCGCTAGCGGGACTCCATGAGCAGTTCTTC
>TRBJ2-7|-|-|TRBV13
CASSSDSFYEQYF
TGTGCCAGCAGCTCGGACAGCTTCTACGAGCAGTACTTC